Reported below is one T cell receptor beta chain. Its antigen is undetermined. Libraries from sorted cells each used 750,000 to 1,000,000 CD4+ or CD8+ T cells. This specimen belongs to a study of neurological immune-mediated disorders. Study results and limitations: Levels of TCR clonal expansion peaked in HTLV-1-associated myelopathy and reached their lowest in multiple sclerosis, under those of healthy controls.

CDR1 DFQATT and CDR2 SNEGSKA come from the germline V gene (reference sequence). Trimming at V came to 5 bases and at J to 9 bases, leaving 5 bases not matched to a gene. The length of the CDR3 is 12 residues. 5'RACE with 10-nucleotide random UMIs generated the cDNA. Every sequencing run produced over 180 million TCR-beta sequences, and the sequences from any one run covered 15-18 subjects. TCRdb reanalysed the 5' RACE reads using MiXCR and keeps one entry per CDR3 protein. Seen here are 15,000 or so distinct CDR3 sequences, roughly 13% observed once, and the top ten hold around 45%. V and J are TRBV20-1 and TRBJ2-7; 12 bases map to TRBD2. This TCR came from a female donor with HTLV-1-associated myelopathy (HAM/TSP). The sample consisted of CD8+ T cells from blood. DNA of the CDR3: TGCAGTGCTTCACTAGCGGGGGGCCCGCAGTACTTC. This sequence encodes CSASLAGGPQYF.